Listed below are T cell receptor beta chains from one sample, sequenced in a study of cytomegalovirus exposure and HLA in healthy donors. Repertoires were generated with immunoSEQ multiplex PCR, while TCRdb's copy carries only in-frame clones and drops some. The profile shows around 250,000 clones, nearly 90% of them singletons. The sample comprised PBMCs. Receptor source: a woman younger than 35 in good health and CMV-seronegative. The CDR3 runs from the conserved cysteine through the conserved F or W. A D gene is named only where the DNA matches it firmly. Size tells how often a clone was seen (once, few, many) or the class of an expanded clone, and some rows leave it out.

clone_size | d_call | j_call | v_call | cdr3_aa | cdr3_nt
. | TRBD2 | TRBJ2-1 | TRBV5-1 | CASSKIAGGSYNEQFF | TGCGCCAGCAGCAAAATAGCGGGGGGATCCTACAATGAGCAGTTCTTC
. | . | TRBJ1-4 | TRBV9 | CASSPTAGPEKLFF | TGTGCCAGCAGCCCCACAGCGGGCCCTGAAAAACTGTTTTTT
once | . | TRBJ2-7 | TRBV5-4 | CASSSESPYEQYF | TGTGCCAGCAGCTCCGAGAGTCCCTACGAGCAGTACTTC
. | . | TRBJ2-1 | TRBV28 | CASSLGAMNEQFF | TGTGCCAGCAGTTTAGGAGCGATGAATGAGCAGTTCTTC
. | . | TRBJ1-1 | TRBV5-4 | CASSLTVMNTEAFF | TGTGCCAGCAGCTTGACAGTTATGAACACTGAAGCTTTCTTT
. | . | TRBJ2-3 | TRBV7-7 | CASSCRESDQPGTQYF | TGTGCCAGCAGCTGCCGGGAATCCGACCAACCAGGTACGCAGTATTTT
. | . | TRBJ1-1 | TRBV19 | CASRAGAWNTEAFF | TGTGCCAGTAGAGCAGGGGCTTGGAACACTGAAGCTTTCTTT
. | . | TRBJ1-2 | TRBV5-4 | CASSLGVNGYTF | TGTGCCAGCAGCTTGGGAGTAAATGGCTACACCTTC
once | . | TRBJ2-3 | TRBV27 | CASSLYPGVSTDTQYF | TGTGCCAGCAGCCTCTACCCGGGTGTGAGCACAGATACGCAGTATTTT
. | TRBD2 | TRBJ2-1 | TRBV5-4 | CASSLKDLSGGEQFF | TGTGCCAGCAGCTTGAAGGACCTATCGGGGGGTGAGCAGTTCTTC
. | TRBD1 | TRBJ2-3 | TRBV28 | CASSTTRTGDTDTQYF | TGTGCCAGCAGTACGACCCGGACAGGAGACACAGATACGCAGTATTTT
. | TRBD1 | TRBJ1-1 | TRBV19 | CASRRTGGDTEAFF | TGTGCCAGTAGACGGACAGGGGGCGACACTGAAGCTTTCTTT
. | TRBD2 | TRBJ2-5 | TRBV6-6 | CASSRATGTSLETQYF | TGTGCCAGCAGTCGTGCGACCGGGACTAGTCTGGAGACCCAGTACTTC
. | TRBD2 | TRBJ2-1 | TRBV23-1 | CANATSGGRNEQFF | TGCGCCAACGCGACTAGCGGGGGTCGCAATGAGCAGTTCTTC
. | . | TRBJ1-5 | TRBV10-1 | CASSPGPEGQPQHF | TGCGCCAGCAGCCCCGGGCCCGAGGGTCAGCCCCAGCATTTT
. | TRBD1 | TRBJ2-7 | TRBV18 | CASSPGQGMSYEQYF | TGTGCCAGCTCACCGGGACAGGGAATGTCCTACGAGCAGTACTTC
. | TRBD1 | TRBJ2-1 | TRBV27 | CASSFSDRGRHEQFF | TGTGCCAGCAGTTTCTCGGACAGGGGGCGTCATGAGCAGTTCTTC
. | . | TRBJ1-3 | TRBV7-2 | CASSLAGEGGNTIYF | TGTGCCAGCAGCTTAGCAGGGGAGGGTGGAAACACCATATATTTT
. | . | TRBJ2-5 | TRBV7-8 | CASSLVGGLQETQYF | TGTGCCAGCAGCTTAGTGGGGGGGCTCCAAGAGACCCAGTACTTC
. | TRBD1 | TRBJ1-1 | TRBV5-1 | CASSLATGGTEAFF | TGCGCCAGCAGCTTGGCGACAGGGGGCACTGAAGCTTTCTTT
. | . | TRBJ2-3 | TRBV7-2 | CASSLVRAMTDTQYF | TGTGCCAGCAGCTTAGTCCGAGCGATGACAGATACGCAGTATTTT
. | . | TRBJ1-5 | TRBV27 | CASKDRNQPQHF | TGTGCCAGCAAAGACAGGAATCAGCCCCAGCATTTT
. | . | TRBJ2-7 | TRBV11-2 | CASSSVSDGREQYF | TGTGCCAGCAGCTCAGTCTCAGATGGGAGGGAGCAGTACTTC
. | . | TRBJ2-1 | TRBV2 | CAIADSDNEQFF | TGTGCCATTGCGGACAGCGACAATGAGCAGTTCTTC
. | TRBD1 | TRBJ2-1 | TRBV19 | CASSIGQGSYNEQFF | TGTGCCAGTAGTATAGGACAGGGGTCCTACAATGAGCAGTTCTTC
. | . | TRBJ1-1 | TRBV7-9 | CASSLGEGSNTEAFF | TGTGCCAGCAGCTTAGGGGAGGGATCGAACACTGAAGCTTTCTTT
. | TRBD1 | TRBJ2-7 | TRBV5-6 | CASSLPGQGPYEQYF | TGTGCCAGCAGCTTACCGGGACAGGGCCCATACGAGCAGTACTTC
. | TRBD1 | TRBJ2-2 | TRBV6-4 | CAIFRDRGRIGGELFF | TGTGCCATCTTCCGGGACAGGGGGCGTATTGGCGGGGAGCTGTTTTTT
. | . | TRBJ1-6 | TRBV4-3 | CASSQDPSAFPPLHF | TGCGCCAGCAGCCAAGATCCGTCCGCGTTTCCACCCCTCCACTTT
. | TRBD2 | TRBJ2-3 | TRBV30 | CASSGGVYTQYF | TGTGCCTCTAGCGGGGGGGTATATACGCAGTATTTT
once | TRBD2 | TRBJ2-3 | TRBV7-2 | CASSLTAGADTQYF | TGTGCCAGCAGCTTAACAGCGGGGGCAGATACGCAGTATTTT
. | . | TRBJ2-1 | TRBV6-1 | CASSVHRVKYNEQFF | TGTGCCAGCAGTGTCCACCGCGTGAAGTACAATGAGCAGTTCTTC
few | TRBD1 | TRBJ2-7 | TRBV28 | CASRPDRAYEQYF | TGTGCCAGCAGACCCGACAGGGCCTACGAGCAGTACTTC
. | . | TRBJ2-3 | TRBV7-9 | CASKPGGDTQYF | TGTGCCAGCAAACCCGGGGGAGATACGCAGTATTTT
. | . | TRBJ1-2 | TRBV5-7 | CASGEPGIWSDYGYTF | TGTGCCAGCGGGGAGCCGGGGATTTGGTCTGACTATGGCTACACCTTC
. | TRBD1 | TRBJ1-3 | TRBV7-2 | CASSQDRAGNTIYF | TGTGCCAGCAGCCAGGACAGGGCTGGAAACACCATATATTTT
. | . | TRBJ1-5 | TRBV7-9 | CASSPVLGEGQPQHF | TGTGCCAGCAGCCCCGTTCTCGGGGAGGGACAGCCCCAGCATTTT
. | . | TRBJ2-1 | TRBV28 | CASREQGGYNEQFF | TGTGCCAGCAGGGAACAGGGCGGCTACAATGAGCAGTTCTTC
. | . | TRBJ1-5 | TRBV7-8 | CASTRSAGDQPQHF | TGTGCCAGCACCCGTAGCGCGGGGGATCAGCCCCAGCATTTT
. | . | TRBJ2-5 | TRBV6-1 | CASSDIWGEETQYF | TGTGCCAGCAGTGATATCTGGGGCGAAGAGACCCAGTACTTC
. | . | TRBJ1-2 | TRBV11-2 | CASSSRPGIDWGYTF | TGTGCCAGCAGCTCCCGCCCAGGGATTGATTGGGGCTACACCTTC
. | . | TRBJ2-7 | TRBV27 | CASSLKAVPYEQYF | TGTGCCAGCAGTTTAAAGGCGGTACCCTACGAGCAGTACTTC
once | TRBD1 | TRBJ1-1 | TRBV6-6 | CASRTGTGPTEAFF | TGTGCCAGCAGGACGGGGACAGGCCCCACTGAAGCTTTCTTT
. | . | TRBJ1-1 | TRBV7-3 | CASSDLGVLTEAFF | TGTGCCAGCAGCGATTTAGGGGTTCTCACTGAAGCTTTCTTT
. | TRBD2 | TRBJ2-5 | TRBV6-5 | CASSQGLAGEETQYF | TGTGCCAGCAGCCAGGGACTAGCGGGGGAGGAGACCCAGTACTTC
few | . | TRBJ1-6 | TRBV27 | CASSFPLRGRNSPLHF | TGTGCCAGCAGTTTTCCACTCCGGGGTCGTAATTCACCCCTCCACTTT
once | TRBD2 | TRBJ2-5 | TRBV7-6 | CASSWAAGGQETQYF | TGTGCCAGCAGCTGGGCAGCGGGGGGGCAAGAGACCCAGTACTTC
. | TRBD1 | TRBJ2-1 | TRBV7-2 | CASSWTRDRGRNEQFF | TGTGCCAGCAGCTGGACCCGGGACAGGGGGCGCAATGAGCAGTTCTTC
. | . | TRBJ2-1 | TRBV15 | CATSIQSYPGDSYNEQFF | TGTGCCACCAGCATCCAGTCGTATCCGGGGGACTCCTACAATGAGCAGTTCTTC
. | TRBD2 | TRBJ2-3 | TRBV9 | CASSVRGPGGGADTQYF | TGTGCCAGCAGCGTACGCGGGCCTGGCGGGGGGGCAGATACGCAGTATTTT
. | . | TRBJ2-5 | TRBV2 | CASRANYRESRRETQYF | TGTGCCAGCAGGGCGAATTACAGGGAGAGTAGGAGAGAGACCCAGTACTTC
. | TRBD1 | TRBJ2-3 | TRBV7-6 | CASSLGQGAADTQYF | TGTGCCAGCAGCTTAGGCCAGGGGGCGGCAGATACGCAGTATTTT
. | . | TRBJ1-2 | TRBV9 | CASSNRQLQPSDRLYGYTF | TGTGCCAGCAGCAACCGACAACTCCAGCCCTCGGACAGACTCTATGGCTACACCTTC
. | . | TRBJ2-2 | TRBV14 | CASSQDVSGTGELFF | TGTGCCAGCAGCCAAGATGTATCGGGGACCGGGGAGCTGTTTTTT